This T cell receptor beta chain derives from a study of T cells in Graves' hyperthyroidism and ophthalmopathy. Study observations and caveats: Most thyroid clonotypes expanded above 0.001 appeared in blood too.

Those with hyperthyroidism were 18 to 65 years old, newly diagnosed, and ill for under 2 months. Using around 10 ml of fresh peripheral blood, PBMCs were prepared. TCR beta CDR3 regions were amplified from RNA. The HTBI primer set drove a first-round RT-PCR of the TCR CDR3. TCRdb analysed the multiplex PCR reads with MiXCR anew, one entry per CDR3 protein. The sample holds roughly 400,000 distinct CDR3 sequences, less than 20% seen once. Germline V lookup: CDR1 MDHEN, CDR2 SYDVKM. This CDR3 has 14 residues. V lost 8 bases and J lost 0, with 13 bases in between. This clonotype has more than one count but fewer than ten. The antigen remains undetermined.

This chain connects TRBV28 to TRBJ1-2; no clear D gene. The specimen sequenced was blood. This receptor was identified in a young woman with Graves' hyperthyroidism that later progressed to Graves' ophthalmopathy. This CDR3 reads CASVQVPANYGYTF. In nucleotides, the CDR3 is TGTGCCAGCGTGCAGGTCCCAGCTAACTATGGCTACACCTTC.